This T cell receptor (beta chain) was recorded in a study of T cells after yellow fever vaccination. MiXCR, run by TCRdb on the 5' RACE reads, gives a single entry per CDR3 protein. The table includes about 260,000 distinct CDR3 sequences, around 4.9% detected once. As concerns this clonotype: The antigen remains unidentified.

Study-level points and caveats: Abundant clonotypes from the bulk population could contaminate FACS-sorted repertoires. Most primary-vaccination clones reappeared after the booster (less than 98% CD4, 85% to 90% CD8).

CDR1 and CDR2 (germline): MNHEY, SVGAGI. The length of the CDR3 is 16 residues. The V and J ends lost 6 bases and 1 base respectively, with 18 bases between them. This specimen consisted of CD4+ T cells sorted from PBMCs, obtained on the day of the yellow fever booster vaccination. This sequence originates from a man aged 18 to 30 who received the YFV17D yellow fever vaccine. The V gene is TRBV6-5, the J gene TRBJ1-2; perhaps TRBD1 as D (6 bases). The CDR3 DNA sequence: TGTGCCAGCAGCAGAGGGACATGGGTTCGTAACTATGGCTACACCTTC. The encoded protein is CASSRGTWVRNYGYTF.